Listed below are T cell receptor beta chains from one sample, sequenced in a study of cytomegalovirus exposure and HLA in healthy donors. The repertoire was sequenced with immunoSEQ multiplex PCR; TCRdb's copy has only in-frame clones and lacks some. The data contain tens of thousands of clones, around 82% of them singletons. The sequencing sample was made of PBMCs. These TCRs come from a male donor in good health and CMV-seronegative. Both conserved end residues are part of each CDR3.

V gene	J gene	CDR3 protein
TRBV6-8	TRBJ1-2	CASRGVKTYCRYTF
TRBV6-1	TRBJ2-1	CASSAYSGGGYNEQFF
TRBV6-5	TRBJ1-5	CASKRGPNQPQHF
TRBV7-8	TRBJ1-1	CASSLGGSTEAFF
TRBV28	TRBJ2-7	CASSFGDRDPYEQYF
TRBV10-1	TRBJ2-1	CASSVASRGEQFF
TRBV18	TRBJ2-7	CASSQGQPLYSYEQYF
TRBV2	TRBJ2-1	CASSEITSGGREQFF
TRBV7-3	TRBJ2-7	CASSFLAYPFRF
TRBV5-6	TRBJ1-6	CASSPPSRGMPPLHF
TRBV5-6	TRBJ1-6	CASSLAPGGYNSPLHF
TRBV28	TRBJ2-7	CASSLWLAGGNEQYF
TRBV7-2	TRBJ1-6	CASRMSSYNSPLHF
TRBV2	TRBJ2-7	CASLTSGFGEQYF
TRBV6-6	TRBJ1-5	CASRPGGPGGNQPQHF
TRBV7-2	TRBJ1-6	CASSRETGPYNSPLNF
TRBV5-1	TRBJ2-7	CASSFHLSRDSSYEQYF
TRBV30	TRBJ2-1	CAWSVLAGSEQFF
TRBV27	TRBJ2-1	CASRLFGTRGVINEQFF
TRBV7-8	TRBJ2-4	CASKLGASGSLGKNIQYF
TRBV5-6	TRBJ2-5	CASSLGTSTETQYF
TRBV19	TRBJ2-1	CASSTIAGATSYNEQFF
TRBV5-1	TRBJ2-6	CASSPDRDGSGANVLTF
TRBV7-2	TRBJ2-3	CASSFTSGIWDTQYF
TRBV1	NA	CTSSQFRASGYEQYF
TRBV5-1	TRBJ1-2	CASSPGQGSGYTF
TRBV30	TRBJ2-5	CAWWRVSGGAQYF
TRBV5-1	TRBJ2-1	CASSLSDRGAGKDEQFF
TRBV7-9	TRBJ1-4	CASNADRSNEKLFF
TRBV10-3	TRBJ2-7	CAISGARNYEQYF
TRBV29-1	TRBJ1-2	CSVEGDRVRYGYTF
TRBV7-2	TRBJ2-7	CASSLDHRSEQYF
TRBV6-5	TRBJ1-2	CASRGSRVLGGGYTF
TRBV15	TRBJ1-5	CATSSPLDGEGNQPQHF
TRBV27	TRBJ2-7	CASSSSYEQYF
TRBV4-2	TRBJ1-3	CASSQANRDLVTIYF
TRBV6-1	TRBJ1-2	CASSEAGQGLSYGYTF
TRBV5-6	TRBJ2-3	CASSLGLGGTDTQYF
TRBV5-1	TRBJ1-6	CASSDTGRVSPLHF
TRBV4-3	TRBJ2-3	CASSQDFGVLPTPSTDTQYF
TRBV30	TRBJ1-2	CAWSVLGAPGNGYTF
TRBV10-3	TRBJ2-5	CAISERLAVQETLYF
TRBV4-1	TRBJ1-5	CASSQVGQGDQPQHF
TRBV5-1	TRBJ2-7	CASRNGQGSYEQYF
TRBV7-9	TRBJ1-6	CASSLSPQGGSPLHF
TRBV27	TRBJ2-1	CASSFGSQRSYNEQFF
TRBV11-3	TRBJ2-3	CASSLDQTDTQYF
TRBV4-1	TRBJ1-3	CASSQDRTVGNTIYF
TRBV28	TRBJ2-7	CASSLAVSAQSSYEQYF
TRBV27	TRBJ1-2	CASSSPGDSYGYTF
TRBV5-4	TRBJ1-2	CASSLSSGGYGYPF
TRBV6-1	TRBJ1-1	CASSGQGLANTEAFF
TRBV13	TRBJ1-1	CASSLLQGGEAFF
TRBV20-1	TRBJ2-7	CSALTNVGQYF
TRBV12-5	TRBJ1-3	CASGLGTGLSSHAGNTIYF
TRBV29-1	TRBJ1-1	CSVQNREAFF
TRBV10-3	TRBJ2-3	CAISGGPGTQYF
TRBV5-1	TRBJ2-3	CASSLRSDTQYF
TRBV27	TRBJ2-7	CASSLIAGEVPYEQYF